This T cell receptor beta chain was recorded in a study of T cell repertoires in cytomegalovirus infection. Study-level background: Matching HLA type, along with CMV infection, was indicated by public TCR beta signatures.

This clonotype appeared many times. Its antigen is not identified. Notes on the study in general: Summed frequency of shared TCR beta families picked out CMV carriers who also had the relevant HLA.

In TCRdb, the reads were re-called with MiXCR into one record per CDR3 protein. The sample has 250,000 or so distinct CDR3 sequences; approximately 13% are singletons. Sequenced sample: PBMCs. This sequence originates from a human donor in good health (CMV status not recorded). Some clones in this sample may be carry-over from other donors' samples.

This CDR3 reads CASSQTDSRQPQHF. CDR3 coding DNA: TGTGCCAGCAGCCAGACGGACAGTAGGCAGCCCCAGCATTTT. The V and J genes are TRBV7-9 and TRBJ1-5; TRBD1 might be the D (6 bases). There are 14 residues in the CDR3. The germline CDR1 and CDR2 sequences are SEHNR and FQNEAQ (reference sequence). Trimming shortened V by 5 bases and J by 7 bases, and 15 bases separated the two germline ends.